The source of this T cell receptor beta chain is a study of T cell responses to AZD1222 COVID-19 vaccine. Findings and caveats of the study: Only five or six AZD1222 recipients were seropositive at baseline.

Concerning this clone: What it recognizes is unknown.

Sequenced by immunoSEQ multiplex PCR; TCRdb stores in-frame clones only, minus some. This table has 120,000 or so clones, around 82% appearing once. The CDR3 spans 16 residues. Germline CDR1 and CDR2: SNHLY and FYNNEI. V was clipped by 6 bases and J by 3 bases; unmatched bases: 11. This sequence joins TRBV2 and TRBJ2-3; 8 positions agree with TRBD2. Sequenced here: peripheral blood, sampled on day 0 of AZD1222 vaccination. The clonotype comes from an adult in good health. Here the CDR3 reads CASRIPGGGATDTQYF. The DNA for the CDR3 is TGTGCCAGCAGAATTCCCGGGGGGGGCGCGACAGATACGCAGTATTTT.